The 5 T cell receptor beta chains below come from one sample, sequenced in a study of blood T cell repertoires in COVID-19. Method: immunoSEQ multiplex PCR; TCRdb's copy keeps in-frame clones and lacks some. The repertoire holds approximately 400,000 clones, with more than 75% as singletons. The sample taken for sequencing was peripheral blood. These receptors were taken from a human donor with acute or convalescent COVID-19. The donor label of this sample is uncertain.

The rearrangement uses TRBV7-2 and TRBJ1-4; D call uncertain. Germline values: CDR1 SGHTA, CDR2 FQGNSA. The CDR3 has 12 residues. V was shortened by 4 bases and J by 8 bases, with 8 bases between the two germline ends. The CDR3 reads CASSSVVEKLFF. CDR3 coding DNA: TGTGCCAGCAGCTCCGTAGTCGAAAAACTGTTTTTT.

The chain has TRBV7-9 and TRBJ1-1; D unresolved. Germline V gene sequence: CDR1 SEHNR, CDR2 FQNEAQ (reference sequence). This CDR3 comprises 14 residues. V lost 4 bases and J 4 bases, leaving 13 bases between the germline ends. The chain's CDR3 is CASSSLGFRTEAFF. The DNA of the CDR3 is TGTGCCAGCAGCTCACTCGGTTTCCGCACTGAAGCTTTCTTT.

The chain combines TRBV6-1 with TRBJ1-5; maybe TRBD1 (5 bases). CDR3 length: 13 residues. The V gene's germline CDR1 is MNHNS and CDR2 SASEGT. Trimming removed 2 bases at V and 7 bases at J, with 9 bases between. The CDR3 DNA sequence: TGTGCCAGCAGTGAACGACGGGGGCAGCCCCAGCATTTT. It translates to CASSERRGQPQHF.

The chain employs TRBV18 and TRBJ2-3; TRBD1 is a possible D gene (6 bases). The CDR3 runs to 17 residues. CDR1 and CDR2 from the germline V gene are KGHSH and LQKENI. Trimming pared 4 bases from V and 2 bases from J, leaving 19 bases between. CDR3 sequence (DNA): TGTGCCAGCTCACAGACACAGGGCTCGGGACCCACAGATACGCAGTATTTT. It encodes CASSQTQGSGPTDTQYF.

V gene TRBV2 combines with J gene TRBJ1-5; no clear D gene. This CDR3 is 12 amino acids long. Germline CDR1 SNHLY, CDR2 FYNNEI. Trimming shortened V by 0 bases and J by 6 bases, and 3 bases separated the two germline ends. The CDR3 DNA follows: TGTGCCAGCAGTGAAGCGCGTCAGCCCCAGCATTTT. As protein: CASSEARQPQHF.